These 3 T cell receptor beta chains were sequenced from one sample in a study of control samples from healthy donors and cancer patients. Sequencing used immunoSEQ multiplex PCR; TCRdb keeps in-frame clones, though not all of them. The table records fewer than 100,000 clones, around 80% of them present only once. Source material: blood. The source is a man aged 55 to 69 in good health.

The J gene is TRBJ2-7, the V gene TRBV10-3, with a tentative D call TRBD1 (5 bases). V shed 3 bases and J shed 0 bases, with 9 bases lying between them. The germline V gene has CDR1 ENHRY and CDR2 SYGVKD. This CDR3 is 14 amino acids long. The CDR3 protein is CAISDRTPSYEQYF. Written as DNA, the CDR3 is TGTGCCATCAGTGACAGGACACCCTCCTACGAGCAGTACTTC.

The chain uses TRBV5-4 and TRBJ2-1; the D gene could be TRBD1 or TRBD2 (5 bases each). This CDR3 contains 14 residues. Looked up from germline, CDR1 is SGHNT and CDR2 is YYREEE (reference sequence). Trimming shortened V by 4 bases and J by 5 bases, and 13 bases separated the two germline ends. Here the CDR3 reads CASSRRDGNNEQFF. The CDR3 DNA reads as TGTGCCAGCAGCCGCCGGGACGGAAACAATGAGCAGTTCTTC.

V usage is TRBV5-1 and J usage is TRBJ2-1; D might be TRBD2 (6 bases). This CDR3 has 15 residues. The V gene's germline CDR1 is SGHRS and CDR2 YFSETQ. V shed 1 base and J shed 7 bases, with 15 bases lying between them. The CDR3 region has the DNA TGCGCCAGCAGCTTGAGAGCGGACCGGGGGAATGAGCAGTTCTTC. Its protein product is CASSLRADRGNEQFF.